This TCR beta chain stems from a study of T cell changes during pregnancy in multiple sclerosis. Germline lookup yields CDR1 SGHTA and CDR2 FQGNSA. Trimming left V 3 bases short and J 2 bases short, with 11 bases between. This CDR3 region has 15 residues. Using immunoSEQ multiplex PCR, the repertoire was profiled, and TCRdb retains in-frame clones only, with some absent. The sample includes roughly 61,000 clones, around 94% of them seen just once. This chain connects TRBV7-2 to TRBJ2-1, with D possibly being TRBD2 (6 bases). Sequencing was performed on CD8+ T cells from peripheral blood mononuclear cells, taken after pregnancy. The source is a female donor with multiple sclerosis, enrolled in a pregnancy study. The CDR3 here is CASSFGTGAYNEQFF. CDR3 nucleotide sequence: TGTGCCAGCAGCTTTGGAACGGGAGCCTACAATGAGCAGTTCTTC.